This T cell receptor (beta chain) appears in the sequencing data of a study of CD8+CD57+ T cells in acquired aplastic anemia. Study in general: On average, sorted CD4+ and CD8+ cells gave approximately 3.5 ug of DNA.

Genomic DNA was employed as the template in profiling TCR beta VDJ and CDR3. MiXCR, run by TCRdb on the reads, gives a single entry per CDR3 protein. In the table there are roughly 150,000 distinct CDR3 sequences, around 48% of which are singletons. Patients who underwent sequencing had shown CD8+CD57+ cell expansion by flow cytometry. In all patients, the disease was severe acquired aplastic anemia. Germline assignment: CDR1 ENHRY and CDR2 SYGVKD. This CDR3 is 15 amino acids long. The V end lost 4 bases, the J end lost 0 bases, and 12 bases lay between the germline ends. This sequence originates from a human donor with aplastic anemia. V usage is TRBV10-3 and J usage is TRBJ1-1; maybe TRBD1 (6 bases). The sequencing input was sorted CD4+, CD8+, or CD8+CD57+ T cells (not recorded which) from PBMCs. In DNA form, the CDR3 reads TGTGCCATCAGTGGGGACGAGGGGGTGAACACTGAAGCTTTCTTT. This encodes CAISGDEGVNTEAFF.